Following are 10 T cell receptor beta chains from one sample sequenced in a study of long-term antiretroviral therapy in people with HIV. immunoSEQ v3.0 was run at survey level. Sequenced by immunoSEQ multiplex PCR; TCRdb stores in-frame clones only, minus some. Of fewer than 40,000 clones listed, 60% to 85% were seen once; the top ten hold 8% to 9%. This sample comprised unsorted PBMCs, obtained 3.1 years after starting antiretroviral therapy. The receptors were gathered from a woman in her fifties or sixties with HIV.

The rearrangement joins TRBV6-5 to TRBJ2-7; D unresolved. The CDR3 spans 12 residues. V dropped 0 bases and J dropped 6 bases, with 6 bases sitting between them. Per germline, CDR1 MNHEY and CDR2 SVGAGI. The CDR3 here is CASSYSVSEQYV. DNA of the CDR3: TGTGCCAGCAGTTACTCGGTAAGCGAGCAGTACGTC.

The gene calls are TRBV2 and TRBJ2-1; tentatively, D is TRBD1 (7 bases). The length of the CDR3 is 16 residues. The germline gives CDR1 SNHLY, CDR2 FYNNEI. Trimming stripped 0 bases from V and 6 bases from J, with 15 bases between. The CDR3 loop is CASSEAQGGTGNEQFF. The CDR3, as DNA: TGTGCCAGCAGTGAAGCTCAGGGGGGTACAGGCAATGAGCAGTTCTTC. Drawing the rest from reference TRBV2 and TRBJ2-1, the complete variable domain is EPEVTQTPSHQVTQMGQEVILRCVPISNHLYFYWYRQILGQKVEFLVSFYNNEISEKSEIFDDQFSVERPDGSNFTLKIRSTKLEDSAMYFCASSEAQGGTGNEQFFGPGTRLTVL.

This rearrangement joins TRBV19 to TRBJ2-1; 8 positions agree with TRBD2. The CDR3 totals 15 residues. Germline V gene lookup returns CDR1 LNHDA and CDR2 SQIVND (reference sequence). V trimming: 1 base; J trimming: 7 bases; junction bases outside the gene matches: 6. As DNA, the CDR3 is TGTGCCAGTAGTATAGGACGGGGGGGCGAAAATGAGCAGTTCTTC. It yields the protein CASSIGRGGENEQFF.

The chain couples TRBV7-2 to TRBJ2-2; a possible D gene is TRBD2 (6 bases). Germline V CDR1 and CDR2: SGHTA, FQGNSA. The CDR3 sequence is 14 residues long. Trimming removed 7 bases from V and 5 bases from J, with 14 bases in between. The CDR3 sequence is CASTWDLQTGELFF. The CDR3 region has the DNA TGTGCCAGCACCTGGGACTTACAGACCGGGGAGCTGTTTTTT.

The rearrangement uses TRBV2 and TRBJ2-7; 7 nucleotides agree with TRBD1. The CDR3 sequence is 13 residues long. V dropped 6 bases and J dropped 2; count of bases not matched to a gene: 4. Germline values: CDR1 SNHLY, CDR2 FYNNEI. The chain's CDR3 is CASRPGQPYEQYF. The CDR3 DNA sequence: TGTGCCAGCAGACCGGGACAGCCCTACGAGCAGTACTTC.

The CDR3 DNA reads TGTGCCTGGAGCCCGAGGGGCATCTACGAGCAGTACTTC. This encodes CAWSPRGIYEQYF. This chain uses TRBV30 with TRBJ2-7; tentatively, D is TRBD1 or TRBD2 (5 bases each). Germline V CDR1 and CDR2: GTSNPN, SVGIG (reference sequence). The CDR3 length is 13 residues. The V and J ends lost 3 bases and 3 bases respectively, with 12 bases between them.

V and J are TRBV25-1 and TRBJ2-7, with D unresolved. This CDR3 has 11 residues. V dropped 0 bases and J dropped 5 bases, with 2 bases sitting between them. Germline lookup yields CDR1 MGHDK and CDR2 SYGVNS. The CDR3 is CASSEYNEQYF. CDR3 nucleotides: TGTGCCAGCAGTGAATATAACGAGCAGTACTTC.

The chain carries TRBV11-2 and TRBJ2-7; possible D gene TRBD1, 6 bases. The CDR3 loop spans 13 amino acids. V was cut by 3 bases and J by 2 bases, with 8 bases left in between. Germline lookup yields CDR1 SGHAT and CDR2 FQNNGV. CDR3 DNA sequence: TGTGCCAGCAGCTTGGGGGCCCCCTACGAGCAGTACTTC. Protein: CASSLGAPYEQYF.

This clone was seen a handful of times. V gene TRBV6-1 combines with J gene TRBJ1-5, with D perhaps matching TRBD1 (6 bases). Germline loops: CDR1 MNHNS, CDR2 SASEGT. Trimming cost V 7 bases and J 6 bases, with 13 bases left between them. This CDR3 contains 13 residues. CDR3 loop: CASTYRAGQPQHF. The DNA of the CDR3 is TGTGCCAGCACCTACAGGGCAGGTCAGCCCCAGCATTTT.

The table lists this clone with a count of one. The V call is TRBV18, the J call TRBJ1-1; D unclear. The CDR3 runs 14 residues. Trimming removed 3 bases from V and 0 bases from J, with 8 bases in between. Germline CDR1 reads KGHSH; CDR2 reads LQKENI. CDR3 coding DNA: TGTGCCAGCTCACCGACGGCCATGAACACTGAAGCTTTCTTT. This translates into CASSPTAMNTEAFF.